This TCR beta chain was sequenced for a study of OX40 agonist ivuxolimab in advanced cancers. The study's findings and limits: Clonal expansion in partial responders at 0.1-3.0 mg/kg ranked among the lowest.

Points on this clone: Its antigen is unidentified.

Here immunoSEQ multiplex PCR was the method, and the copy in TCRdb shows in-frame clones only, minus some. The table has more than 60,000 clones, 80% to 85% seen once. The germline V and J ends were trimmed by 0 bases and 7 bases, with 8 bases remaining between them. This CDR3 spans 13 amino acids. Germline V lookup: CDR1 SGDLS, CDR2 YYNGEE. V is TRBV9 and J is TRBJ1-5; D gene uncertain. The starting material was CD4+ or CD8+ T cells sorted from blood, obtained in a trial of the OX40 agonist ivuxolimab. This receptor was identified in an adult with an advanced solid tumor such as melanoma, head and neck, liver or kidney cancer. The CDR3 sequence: CASSVDQGQPQHF. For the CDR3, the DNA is TGTGCCAGCAGCGTAGATCAAGGACAGCCCCAGCATTTT.